This T cell receptor (beta chain) was identified during a study of cytomegalovirus exposure and HLA in healthy donors. About the study: The Caucasian-associated ancestry cluster held roughly 84% of approximately 400 genotyped donors.

General study results and limits: In a later analysis, HLA-associated TCR beta chains were more clonally expanded than equally common others. Follow-up analysis later connected one missense variant in DCLRE1C with trimming of TCR beta V- and J-genes. Most of the CMV-associated TCR beta chains (in a later analysis) appeared to be HLA-restricted.

As for this clone: Its antigen is unidentified.

PCR amplification relied on 60 Vbeta primers (plus 13 Jbeta primers). Assay: immunoSEQ multiplex PCR; the TCRdb copy retains only in-frame clones and omits some. The sample carries about 140,000 clones, nearly 80% recorded once. Trimming removed 0 bases from V and 5 bases from J, with 7 bases in between. There are 14 residues in the CDR3. The germline gives CDR1 SGHTA, CDR2 FQGTGA. The chain uses TRBV7-3 and TRBJ2-2; tentative D call: TRBD2 (6 bases). The receptor was isolated from a woman aged 40 to 50 in good health and CMV-seronegative. The material sequenced was PBMCs. The CDR3 here is CASSLTGLTGELFF. DNA for the CDR3: TGTGCCAGCAGCTTAACCGGACTAACCGGGGAGCTGTTTTTT.